The 14 T cell receptor beta chains below were found in one sample sequenced in a study of CDR3 diversity in severe acne. Each CDR3 protein gets one entry after TCRdb re-called the PCR reads with MiXCR. This sample carries about 85,000 distinct CDR3 sequences, around half of them seen once, and the ten largest clones take roughly 9.1%. The sample consisted of blood. All receptors come from a male donor in good health, serving as a control.

The chain couples TRBV4-3 to TRBJ1-6, with 9 bases aligning to TRBD1. The CDR3 spans 16 residues. In germline, CDR1 is LGHNA, CDR2 YSLEER. The trim removed 3 bases at V and 9 bases at J, leaving 9 bases unmatched. This CDR3 is CASSQITGGAGSPLHF. The CDR3 bases are TGCGCCAGCAGCCAGATTACAGGGGGCGCCGGTTCACCCCTCCACTTT.

This clonotype has only a few counts. The rearrangement links TRBV9 to TRBJ1-4; D is uncertain. The CDR3 loop spans 15 amino acids. Per the germline V gene, CDR1 is SGDLS and CDR2 is YYNGEE. Trimming left V 4 bases short and J 7 bases short, with 17 bases between. The CDR3, as DNA: TGTGCCAGCAGCCCCCAGGCAGGAAGCGCTGAAAAACTGTTTTTT. As protein: CASSPQAGSAEKLFF. Variable domain in full (rest from reference TRBV9 and TRBJ1-4): DSGVTQTPKHLITATGQRVTLRCSPRSGDLSVYWYQQSLDQGLQFLIQYYNGEERAKGNILERFSAQQFPDLHSELNLSSLELGDSALYFCASSPQAGSAEKLFFGSGTQLSVL.

The sample holds one count of this clonotype. An end of the junction differs from the germline gene, which may be a read error. The chain links TRBV20-1 to TRBJ2-7; TRBD1 matches 10 bases. The V gene's germline CDR1 is DFQATT and CDR2 SNEGSKA (reference sequence). There are 15 residues in the CDR3. The CDR3 is CSASVRDRGSGELYF. CDR3 coding DNA: TGCAGTGCTAGTGTCCGGGACAGGGGTTCCGGGGAGCTGTACTTC.

This clonotype appeared a few times. The V gene is TRBV6-5, the J gene TRBJ2-7; perhaps TRBD1 as D (9 bases). The ends were cut back, 5 bases at V and 0 bases at J, with 17 bases in the middle. Germline V CDR1 and CDR2: MNHEY, SVGAGI. This CDR3 contains 16 residues. CDR3 protein: CASSVRGGQGSYEQYF. For the CDR3, the DNA is TGTGCCAGCAGTGTCCGGGGGGGACAGGGCTCCTACGAGCAGTACTTC.

The chain employs TRBV12-3 or TRBV12-4 and TRBJ2-2; 7 bases fit TRBD1. V was clipped by 5 bases and J by 4 bases; unmatched bases: 10. The CDR3 length is 16 residues. The CDR3 region has the DNA TGTGCCAGCAGTATTAACAGGGGCGCGCGCACCGGGGAGCTGTTTTTT. Translation gives CASSINRGARTGELFF.

This clonotype showed up many times. The V call is TRBV5-8, the J call TRBJ2-1; TRBD2 aligns across 7 bases. Germline V gene lookup returns CDR1 SGHTS and CDR2 YDEGEE. This CDR3 region has 14 residues. Germline trimming cut 1 base from V and 4 bases from J; bases unmatched to any gene: 2. As DNA, the CDR3 is TGTGCCAGCAGCTTGTGGGGGGGATACAATGAGCAGTTCTTC. This encodes CASSLWGGYNEQFF.

This clonotype was picked up one time. Written as DNA, the CDR3 is TGTGCCAGCAGTTTAGGACAGGGCAGGGACACTGAAGCTTTCTTT. This translates into CASSLGQGRDTEAFF. The chain couples TRBV28 to TRBJ1-1; 8 bases are shared with TRBD1. This CDR3 has 15 residues. Losses at the gene ends were 2 bases for V and 3 bases for J; bases not matched to a gene: 5. CDR1 is MDHEN, CDR2 SYDVKM, per germline.

The chain joins TRBV5-1 to TRBJ2-7; 14 nucleotides match TRBD2. The germline gives CDR1 SGHRS, CDR2 YFSETQ. V gave up 4 bases and J gave up 2 bases; unmatched junction bases: 8. This CDR3 comprises 17 residues. CDR3 region: CASSQEGLAGVAYEQYF. The CDR3 nucleotides read TGCGCCAGCAGCCAGGAGGGACTAGCGGGAGTGGCCTACGAGCAGTACTTC.

This clonotype rates as medium-sized. The chain links TRBV20-1 to TRBJ1-6; TRBD1 matches at 7 bases. Trimming took 6 bases from V and 3 from J; bases not matched to a gene: 8. The CDR3 loop spans 15 amino acids. Germline values: CDR1 DFQATT, CDR2 SNEGSKA (reference sequence). This CDR3 reads CSAWDRSVYNSPLHF. The CDR3 nucleotides are TGCAGTGCGTGGGACAGATCGGTCTATAATTCACCCCTCCACTTT.

With respect to this clonotype: Mismatch with germline at one junction end may stem from a read error. The chain couples TRBV7-3 to TRBJ2-7, with 9 positions matching TRBD2. CDR1 is SGHTA, CDR2 FQGTGA, per germline. There are 14 residues in the CDR3. The CDR3: CASSNRGLADEQYF. The CDR3 DNA is TGCGCCAGCAGCAACCGGGGACTAGCCGACGAGCAGTACTTC.

As regards this clonotype: One junction end does not reproduce the germline sequence, and a read error may be involved. The genes are TRBV19 and TRBJ2-6; 11 bases map to TRBD2. Germline values: CDR1 LNHDA, CDR2 SQIVND (reference sequence). CDR3 length: 17 residues. CDR3 residues: CASRHDSGRGGADVLTF. The CDR3 DNA is TGTGCCAGTAGGCACGATAGCGGGAGGGGCGGGGCCGACGTCCTGACTTTC.

Points on this clonotype: Being one base from a much bigger clone, this may be a read error. The gene calls are TRBV7-6 and TRBJ2-2; a possible D gene is TRBD1 (6 bases). There are 15 residues in the CDR3. The germline V gene encodes CDR1 SGHVS and CDR2 FNYEAQ. This CDR3 reads CASSPTGLNTGEPFF. The DNA of the CDR3 is TGTGCCAGCAGCCCGACAGGCCTGAACACCGGGGAGCCGTTTTTT.

The gene calls are TRBV20-1 and TRBJ1-2; TRBD1 agrees at 8 bases. Looked up from germline, CDR1 is DFQATT and CDR2 is SNEGSKA (reference sequence). The CDR3 is 15 amino acids. Germline trimming cut 5 bases from V and 2 bases from J; bases unmatched to any gene: 10. The CDR3 DNA follows: TGCAGTGCTGTACAGGGGGGGCAACCGAACTATGGCTACACCTTC. Translation gives CSAVQGGQPNYGYTF.

This clonotype appeared a single time. This chain connects TRBV6-6 to TRBJ1-1; D might be TRBD1 (5 bases). Germline assignment: CDR1 MNHNY and CDR2 SVGAGI (reference sequence). Trimming took off 8 bases at V and 6 bases at J, with 13 bases between the two ends. The CDR3 covers 12 residues. This CDR3 is CASLGGVAEAFF. CDR3 bases: TGTGCCAGCCTTGGAGGGGTGGCTGAAGCTTTCTTT.